The 21 T cell receptor beta chains in this list originate from one sample, sequenced in a study of blood T cell repertoires in COVID-19. Profiling relied on immunoSEQ multiplex PCR, and the TCRdb table lists in-frame clones only, not all of them. Among roughly 500,000 clones listed, over 75% were seen once. The specimen sequenced was PBMCs or T cells enriched from blood (not recorded which). The receptors were gathered from a woman aged 40 to 55 who had recovered from COVID-19.

The chain's CDR3 is CASSRPSGRNSYEQYF. The CDR3 coding sequence is TGTGCCAGCAGTCGCCCTAGCGGGAGGAATAGCTACGAGCAGTACTTC. V and J are TRBV6-2 or TRBV6-3 and TRBJ2-7; 11 positions match TRBD2. The CDR3 sequence is 16 residues long. V gave up 5 bases and J gave up 3 bases; unmatched junction bases: 9. The germline CDR1 and CDR2 sequences are MNHEY and SVGEGT.

This sequence joins TRBV5-1 and TRBJ1-4; D is possibly TRBD1 (5 bases). V lost 4 bases and J lost 5, with 15 bases in between. Germline-derived CDR1 and CDR2 are SGHRS and YFSETQ. This CDR3 is built from 15 residues. CDR3 in DNA: TGCGCCAGCAGCCAGGGCGGGACTGAGAATGAAAAACTGTTTTTT. This translates into CASSQGGTENEKLFF.

The rearrangement joins TRBV4-3 to TRBJ1-3; D unclear. V was pared by 0 bases and J by 0 bases, with 12 bases between. This CDR3 is 17 amino acids long. Germline V gives CDR1 LGHNA, CDR2 YSLEER. CDR3 DNA: TGCGCCAGCAGCCAAGATCGGGTCGGATTCTCTGGAAACACCATATATTTT. Translated: CASSQDRVGFSGNTIYF.

Only one count was recorded for this clone. The rearrangement links TRBV7-2 to TRBJ2-2; 8 bases are shared with TRBD2. CDR3 length: 16 residues. The germline gives CDR1 SGHTA, CDR2 FQGNSA. The trim removed 5 bases at V and 5 bases at J, leaving 10 bases unmatched. CDR3 in DNA: TGTGCCAGCAGCCACGGACTAGCTCAGTGGACCGGGGAGCTGTTTTTT. This translates into CASSHGLAQWTGELFF.

V gene TRBV5-5 combines with J gene TRBJ1-1; D is unclear. V lost 0 bases to trimming and J lost 0 bases, with 6 bases between them. Per germline, CDR1 SGHKS and CDR2 YYEKEE (reference sequence). The CDR3 has 14 amino acids. The CDR3 loop reads CASSLGRVNTEAFF. CDR3 nucleotides: TGTGCCAGCAGCTTGGGACGGGTGAACACTGAAGCTTTCTTT. The full variable domain, in which reference TRBV5-5 and TRBJ1-1 provide the parts outside the CDR3, is DAGVTQSPTHLIKTRGQQVTLRCSPISGHKSVSWYQQVLGQGPQFIFQYYEKEERGRGNFPDRFSARQFPNYSSELNVNALLLGDSALYLCASSLGRVNTEAFFGQGTRLTVV.

V and J are TRBV5-1 and TRBJ2-1; 8 nucleotides agree with TRBD2. Germline V gene lookup returns CDR1 SGHRS and CDR2 YFSETQ. The V gene end was trimmed by 4 bases and the J gene end by 3 bases; junction bases not matched to a gene: 9. The CDR3 totals 16 residues. DNA for the CDR3: TGCGCCAGCAGCCCAGCGGCAACTAGCGGCTACAATGAGCAGTTCTTC. It is translated as CASSPAATSGYNEQFF.

The CDR3 DNA follows: TGTGCCAGCAGCGCCTGGAACACTGAAGCTTTCTTT. This translates into CASSAWNTEAFF. The rearrangement links TRBV9 to TRBJ1-1; D is uncertain. CDR3 length equals 12 residues. Per germline, CDR1 SGDLS and CDR2 YYNGEE. V was cut by 3 bases and J by 1 base, with 4 bases left in between. The whole variable domain, remainder taken from reference TRBV9 and TRBJ1-1, is DSGVTQTPKHLITATGQRVTLRCSPRSGDLSVYWYQQSLDQGLQFLIQYYNGEERAKGNILERFSAQQFPDLHSELNLSSLELGDSALYFCASSAWNTEAFFGQGTRLTVV.

This chain links TRBV10-2 with TRBJ1-2; no firm D call. Germline V gene sequence: CDR1 WSHSY, CDR2 SAAADI. The CDR3 loop spans 14 amino acids. V was cut by 0 bases and J by 1 base, with 6 bases left in between. CDR3 nucleotides: TGCGCCAGCAGTGAGTCTGGGAGTAACTATGGCTACACCTTC. It specifies CASSESGSNYGYTF.

CDR3 protein: CASSQSLTGNYNEQFF. CDR3 coding DNA: TGCGCCAGCAGCCAAAGCTTGACAGGGAACTACAATGAGCAGTTCTTC. This sequence joins TRBV4-3 and TRBJ2-1, with TRBD1 matching 7 bases. Looked up from germline, CDR1 is LGHNA and CDR2 is YSLEER. J was trimmed by 3 bases and V by 2 bases; bases with no gene match: 7. This CDR3 contains 16 residues.

V and J are TRBV7-8 and TRBJ1-4; TRBD1 is a possible D gene (5 bases). The V end lost 5 bases, the J end lost 8 bases, and 18 bases lay between the germline ends. The length of the CDR3 is 15 residues. CDR1 is SGHVS and CDR2 is FQNEAQ in the germline V gene. The CDR3 reads CASSRRTPGGEKLFF. Here the CDR3 DNA reads TGTGCCAGCAGCCGCCGAACCCCGGGGGGAGAAAAACTGTTTTTT. Complete variable domain (other parts from reference TRBV7-8 and TRBJ1-4): GAGVSQSPRYKVAKRGQDVALRCDPISGHVSLFWYQQALGQGPEFLTYFQNEAQLDKSGLPSDRFFAERPEGSVSTLKIQRTQQEDSAVYLCASSRRTPGGEKLFFGSGTQLSVL.

The CDR3 bases are TGTGCCAGCAGTGAAAAAAGGGCAGGGCCCCCCGACGAGCAGTACTTC. This gives the protein CASSEKRAGPPDEQYF. V is TRBV6-1 and J is TRBJ2-7; D might be TRBD1 (5 bases). The CDR3 has 16 amino acids. V lost 2 bases and J lost 5, with 19 bases in between. Germline V gene sequence: CDR1 MNHNS, CDR2 SASEGT.

CDR3 coding DNA: TGTGCCAGCAGCTTCGGACTAGCGGGTGCGCAAGAGACCCAGTACTTC. Protein product: CASSFGLAGAQETQYF. The V call is TRBV11-3, the J call TRBJ2-5, with TRBD2 matching 11 bases. The CDR3 length is 16 residues. V dropped 3 bases and J dropped 2; count of bases not matched to a gene: 5. The germline gives CDR1 SGHNT, CDR2 YENEEA.

V usage is TRBV6-5 and J usage is TRBJ2-7, with D possibly matching TRBD1 (5 bases). V shed 6 bases and J shed 0 bases, with 15 bases lying between them. The CDR3 is 15 residues long. Germline CDR1 is MNHEY and CDR2 is SVGAGI. The CDR3 is CASSGRSDTSYEQYF. DNA for the CDR3: TGTGCCAGCAGCGGTAGATCGGACACCTCCTACGAGCAGTACTTC.

CDR3 residues: CASSTTRDTEAFF. CDR3 coding DNA: TGCGCCAGCAGCACCACTAGGGACACTGAAGCTTTCTTT. The gene calls are TRBV5-1 and TRBJ1-1, with D hard to call. Germline V lookup: CDR1 SGHRS, CDR2 YFSETQ. This CDR3 region has 13 residues. Trimming took 4 bases from V and 3 from J, leaving 10 bases between them.

J is TRBJ1-1 and V is TRBV4-3, with D maybe TRBD1 (5 bases). This CDR3 is 15 amino acids long. Trimming removed 2 bases from V and 4 bases from J, with 14 bases in between. The germline CDR1 and CDR2 sequences are LGHNA and YSLEER. DNA of the CDR3: TGCGCCAGCAGCCAAATCCCCTCGGGGGGCACTGAAGCTTTCTTT. Protein: CASSQIPSGGTEAFF.

The J gene is TRBJ2-7, the V gene TRBV6-5, with D tentatively TRBD1 (6 bases). CDR3 length: 15 residues. Germline V CDR1 and CDR2: MNHEY, SVGAGI. V was shortened by 6 bases and J by 4 bases, with 19 bases between the two germline ends. This CDR3 reads CASSYPSQGLYEQYF. The CDR3 coding sequence is TGTGCCAGCAGCTACCCATCACAGGGTTTATACGAGCAGTACTTC.

This clone was seen only once. This rearrangement joins TRBV4-2 to TRBJ2-7; the match to TRBD2 covers 8 bases. CDR1 is LGHNA and CDR2 is YNFKEQ in the germline V gene. There are 15 residues in the CDR3. Trimming took 4 bases from V and 3 from J; bases not matched to a gene: 8. CDR3 coding DNA: TGTGCCAGCAGCCCCCGAGCGGGGGTCGTCTACGAGCAGTACTTC. Protein product: CASSPRAGVVYEQYF.

The J gene is TRBJ1-4, the V gene TRBV11-2; D may be TRBD1 (6 bases). Germline values: CDR1 SGHAT, CDR2 FQNNGV. This CDR3 has 15 amino acids. V was pared by 4 bases and J by 4 bases, with 13 bases between. The CDR3 DNA reads TGTGCCAGCAGCTCGCAGACAGGAATTAATGAAAAACTGTTTTTT. Protein product: CASSSQTGINEKLFF.

This clone was counted between two and nine times. Other DNA sequences within the sample encode an identical CDR3. This chain links TRBV11-2 with TRBJ2-5, with TRBD1 matching over 8 bases. V lost 2 bases and J lost 1; bases outside the gene matches: 3. Germline values: CDR1 SGHAT, CDR2 FQNNGV. This CDR3 spans 15 amino acids. The CDR3 loop reads CASSLSTGGQETQYF. The CDR3 region has the DNA TGTGCCAGCAGCTTAAGTACAGGGGGCCAAGAGACCCAGTACTTC.

The chain couples TRBV7-2 to TRBJ1-5; D might be TRBD1 (6 bases). Germline assignment: CDR1 SGHTA and CDR2 FQGNSA. There are 15 residues in the CDR3. Trimming left V 5 bases short and J 5 bases short, with 16 bases between. CDR3 in amino acids: CASSPSDRRDQPQHF. For the CDR3, the DNA is TGTGCCAGCAGCCCATCAGACAGGAGAGATCAGCCCCAGCATTTT.

This clone was observed a handful of times. The V and J genes are TRBV18 and TRBJ1-1, with D maybe TRBD1 (6 bases). The length of the CDR3 is 15 residues. CDR1 KGHSH and CDR2 LQKENI come from the germline V gene. V was shortened by 2 bases and J by 5 bases, with 15 bases between the two germline ends. DNA of the CDR3: TGTGCCAGCTCACCAAGTTCGGGGGGCGAGACTGAAGCTTTCTTT. This codes for CASSPSSGGETEAFF.